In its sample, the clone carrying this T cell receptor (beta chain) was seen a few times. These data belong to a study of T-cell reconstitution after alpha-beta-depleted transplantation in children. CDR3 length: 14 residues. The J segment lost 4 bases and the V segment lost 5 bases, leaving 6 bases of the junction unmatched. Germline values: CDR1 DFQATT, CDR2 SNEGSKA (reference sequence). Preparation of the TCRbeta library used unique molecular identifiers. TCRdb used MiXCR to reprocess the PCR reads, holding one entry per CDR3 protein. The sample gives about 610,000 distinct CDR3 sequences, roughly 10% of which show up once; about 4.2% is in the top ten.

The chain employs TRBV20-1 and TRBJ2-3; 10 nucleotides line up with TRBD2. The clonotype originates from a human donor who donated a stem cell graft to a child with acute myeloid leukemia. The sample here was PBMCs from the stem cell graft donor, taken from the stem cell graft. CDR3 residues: CSAGVSGRADTQYF. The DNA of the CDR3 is TGCAGTGCTGGGGTGAGCGGGAGGGCAGATACGCAGTATTTT.